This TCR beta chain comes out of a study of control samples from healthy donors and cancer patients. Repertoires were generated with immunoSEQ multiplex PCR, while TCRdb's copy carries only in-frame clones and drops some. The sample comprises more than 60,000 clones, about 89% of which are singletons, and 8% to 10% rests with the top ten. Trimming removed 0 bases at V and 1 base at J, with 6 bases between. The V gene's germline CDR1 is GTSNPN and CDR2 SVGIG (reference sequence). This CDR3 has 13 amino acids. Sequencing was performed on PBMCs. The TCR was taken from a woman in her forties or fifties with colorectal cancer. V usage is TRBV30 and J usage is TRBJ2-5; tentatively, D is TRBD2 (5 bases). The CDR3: CAWSVAGQETQYF. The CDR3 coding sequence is TGTGCCTGGAGTGTGGCGGGCCAAGAGACCCAGTACTTC.